This TCR beta chain was sequenced in a study of shared clonotypes between healthy human individuals. Looking at the study overall: There were three CD4 naive, three CD4 memory, two CD8 naive and one CD8 memory plates per donor. Findings of the study overall: When naive CD4 clonotypes were compared across a few donors, around 5% were shared. Unshared clonotypes carried lower generation probabilities than those common to all four donors.

Libraries were prepared by immunoSEQ multiplex PCR; TCRdb keeps only in-frame clonotypes and omits some of them. The table lists approximately 1,500,000 clones, approximately 98% of them singletons. In its sample, this clone was seen once. What it binds is unknown. The ends were cut back, 5 bases at V and 9 bases at J, with 17 bases in the middle. Germline CDR1 MNHEY, CDR2 SVGAGI. The CDR3 length is 14 residues. Subsets obtained from CD4+ cells comprised CD45RA+ naive and CD45RA-negative memory cells. J is TRBJ2-4 and V is TRBV6-5; a weak D match, TRBD1 (6 bases). Input material: naive CD4+ T cells sorted from blood. Subset indicated: CD45RA+ positively selected. The receptor was isolated from a man aged 30 to 39 in good health. The CDR3 spells CASSPGQFDGIQYF. CDR3 sequence (DNA): TGTGCCAGCAGTCCCGGACAGTTCGACGGCATTCAGTACTTC.